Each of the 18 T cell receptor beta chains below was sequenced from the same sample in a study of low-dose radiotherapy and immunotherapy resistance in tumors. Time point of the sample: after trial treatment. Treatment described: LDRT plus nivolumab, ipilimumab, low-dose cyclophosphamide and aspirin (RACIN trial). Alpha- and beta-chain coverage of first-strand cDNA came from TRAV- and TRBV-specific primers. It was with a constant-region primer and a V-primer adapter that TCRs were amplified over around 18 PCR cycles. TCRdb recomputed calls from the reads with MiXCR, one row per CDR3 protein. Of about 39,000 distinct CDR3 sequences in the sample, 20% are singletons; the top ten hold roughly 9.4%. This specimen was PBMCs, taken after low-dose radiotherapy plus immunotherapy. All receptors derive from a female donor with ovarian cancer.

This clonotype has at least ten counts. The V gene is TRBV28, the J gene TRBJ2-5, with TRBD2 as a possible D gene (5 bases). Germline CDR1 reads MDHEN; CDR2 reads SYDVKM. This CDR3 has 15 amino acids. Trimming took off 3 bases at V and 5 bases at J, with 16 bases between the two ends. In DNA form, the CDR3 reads TGTGCCAGCAGTTTCGTGGGAGAAATCGGGGAGACCCAGTACTTC. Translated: CASSFVGEIGETQYF.

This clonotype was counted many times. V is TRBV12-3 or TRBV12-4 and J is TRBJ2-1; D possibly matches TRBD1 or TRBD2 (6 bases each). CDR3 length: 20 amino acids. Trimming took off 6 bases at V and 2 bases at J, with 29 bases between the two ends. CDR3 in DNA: TGTGCCAGCAGCCCCCAGGACGAGGGGGGATGGTCTCGTCCCTACAATGAGCAGTTCTTC. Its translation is CASSPQDEGGWSRPYNEQFF.

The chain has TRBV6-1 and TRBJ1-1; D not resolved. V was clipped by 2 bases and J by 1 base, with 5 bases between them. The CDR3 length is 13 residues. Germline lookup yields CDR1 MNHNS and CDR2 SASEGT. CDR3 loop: CASSELRNTEAFF. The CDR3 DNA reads TGTGCCAGCAGTGAACTGAGGAACACTGAAGCTTTCTTT.

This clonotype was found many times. The CDR3 region is CASPEGGNYLQETQYF. The DNA of the CDR3 is TGTGCCAGCCCCGAGGGCGGGAACTACCTCCAAGAGACCCAGTACTTC. The chain uses TRBV21-1 and TRBJ2-5; TRBD2, the D gene given by the table, was not confirmed from the DNA. TRBV21-1 is recorded as a pseudogene. The CDR3 covers 16 residues.

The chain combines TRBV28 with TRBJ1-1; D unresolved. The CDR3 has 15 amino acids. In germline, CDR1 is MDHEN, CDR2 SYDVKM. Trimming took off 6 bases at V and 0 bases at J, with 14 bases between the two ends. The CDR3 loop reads CASSTGGLMNTEAFF. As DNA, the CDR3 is TGTGCCAGCAGCACTGGAGGTCTCATGAACACTGAAGCTTTCTTT.

CDR3 region: CASSPLGQRNIQYF. CDR3 bases: TGTGCCAGCTCACCACTGGGACAGCGAAACATTCAGTACTTC. The chain uses TRBV18 and TRBJ2-4; 7 nucleotides line up with TRBD1. Trimming took 1 base from V and 6 from J; bases not matched to a gene: 3. Germline V gene lookup returns CDR1 KGHSH and CDR2 LQKENI. This CDR3 comprises 14 residues.

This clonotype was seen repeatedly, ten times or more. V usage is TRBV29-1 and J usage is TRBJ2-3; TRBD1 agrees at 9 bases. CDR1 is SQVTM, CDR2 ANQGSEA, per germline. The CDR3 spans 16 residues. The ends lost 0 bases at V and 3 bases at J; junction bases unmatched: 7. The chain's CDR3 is CSVEDPRDRVTDTQYF. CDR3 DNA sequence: TGCAGCGTTGAAGACCCCCGGGACAGGGTTACAGATACGCAGTATTTT.

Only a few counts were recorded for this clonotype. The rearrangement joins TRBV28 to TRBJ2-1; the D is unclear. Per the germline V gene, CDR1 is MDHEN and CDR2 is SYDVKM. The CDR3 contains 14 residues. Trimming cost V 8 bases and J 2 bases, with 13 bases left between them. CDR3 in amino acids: CASLGGLTYNEQFF. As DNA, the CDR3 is TGTGCCAGCCTTGGCGGATTAACCTACAATGAGCAGTTCTTC. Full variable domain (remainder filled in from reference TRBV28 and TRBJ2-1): DVKVTQSSRYLVKRTGEKVFLECVQDMDHENMFWYRQDPGLGLRLIYFSYDVKMKEKGDIPEGYSVSREKKERFSLILESASTNQTSMYLCASLGGLTYNEQFFGPGTRLTVL.

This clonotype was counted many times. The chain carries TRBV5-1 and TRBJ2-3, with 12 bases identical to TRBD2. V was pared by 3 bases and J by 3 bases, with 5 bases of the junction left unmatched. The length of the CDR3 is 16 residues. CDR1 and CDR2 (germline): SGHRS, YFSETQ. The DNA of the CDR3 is TGCGCCAGCAGCTCTCCTAGCGGGGGGGCTACAGATACGCAGTATTTT. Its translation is CASSSPSGGATDTQYF.

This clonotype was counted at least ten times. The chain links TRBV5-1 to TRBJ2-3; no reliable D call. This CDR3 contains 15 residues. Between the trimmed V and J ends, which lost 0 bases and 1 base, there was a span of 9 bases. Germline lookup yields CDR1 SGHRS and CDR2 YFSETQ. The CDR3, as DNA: TGCGCCAGCAGCTTGGCGGGTAGGGGCACAGATACGCAGTATTTT. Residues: CASSLAGRGTDTQYF.

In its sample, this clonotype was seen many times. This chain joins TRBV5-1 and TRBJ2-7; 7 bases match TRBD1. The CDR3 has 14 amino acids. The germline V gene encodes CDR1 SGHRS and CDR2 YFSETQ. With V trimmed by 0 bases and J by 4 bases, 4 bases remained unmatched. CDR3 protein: CASSLEDRSYEQYF. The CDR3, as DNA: TGCGCCAGCAGCTTGGAGGACAGGTCTTACGAGCAGTACTTC.

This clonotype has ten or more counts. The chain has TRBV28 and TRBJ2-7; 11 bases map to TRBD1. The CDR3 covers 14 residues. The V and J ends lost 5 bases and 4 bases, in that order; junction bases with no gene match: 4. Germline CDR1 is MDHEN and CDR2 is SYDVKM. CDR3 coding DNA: TGTGCCAGCAGTCCCGGACAGGGGGCTTACGAGCAGTACTTC. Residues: CASSPGQGAYEQYF.

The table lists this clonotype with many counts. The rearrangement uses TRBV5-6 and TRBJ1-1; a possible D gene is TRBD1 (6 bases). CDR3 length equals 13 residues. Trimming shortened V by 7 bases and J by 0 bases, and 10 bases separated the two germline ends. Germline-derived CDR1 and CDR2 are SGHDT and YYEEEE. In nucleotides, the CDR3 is TGTGCCAGCCGTTGGGGGCTGAACACTGAAGCTTTCTTT. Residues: CASRWGLNTEAFF.

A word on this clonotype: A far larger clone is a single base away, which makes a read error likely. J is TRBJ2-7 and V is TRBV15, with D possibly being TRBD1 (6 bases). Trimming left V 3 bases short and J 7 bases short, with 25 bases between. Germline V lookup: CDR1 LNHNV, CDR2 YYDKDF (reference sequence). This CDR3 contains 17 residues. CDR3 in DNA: TGTGCCACCAGCAGCAATGACAGGCCTACATCCTACAATGAGCAGTACTTC. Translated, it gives CATSSNDRPTSYNEQYF.

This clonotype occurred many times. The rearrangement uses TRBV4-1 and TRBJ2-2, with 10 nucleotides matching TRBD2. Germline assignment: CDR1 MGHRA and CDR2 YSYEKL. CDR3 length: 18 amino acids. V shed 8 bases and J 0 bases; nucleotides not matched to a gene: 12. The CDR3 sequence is CASGFASGGRANTGELFF. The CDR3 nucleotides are TGCGCCAGCGGATTCGCTAGCGGGGGTCGCGCGAACACCGGGGAGCTGTTTTTT.

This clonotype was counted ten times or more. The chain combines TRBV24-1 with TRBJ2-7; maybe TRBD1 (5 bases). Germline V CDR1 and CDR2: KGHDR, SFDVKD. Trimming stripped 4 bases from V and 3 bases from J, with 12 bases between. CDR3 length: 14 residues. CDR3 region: CATSDSDTVYEQYF. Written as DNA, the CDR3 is TGTGCCACCAGTGACTCGGACACAGTCTACGAGCAGTACTTC.

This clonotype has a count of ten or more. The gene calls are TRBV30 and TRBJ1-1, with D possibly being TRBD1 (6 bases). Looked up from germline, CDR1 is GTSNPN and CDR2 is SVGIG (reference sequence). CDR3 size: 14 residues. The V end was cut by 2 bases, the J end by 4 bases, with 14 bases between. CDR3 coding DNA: TGTGCCTGGAGTACAGGGCAGGTCGGCACTGAAGCTTTCTTT. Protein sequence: CAWSTGQVGTEAFF.

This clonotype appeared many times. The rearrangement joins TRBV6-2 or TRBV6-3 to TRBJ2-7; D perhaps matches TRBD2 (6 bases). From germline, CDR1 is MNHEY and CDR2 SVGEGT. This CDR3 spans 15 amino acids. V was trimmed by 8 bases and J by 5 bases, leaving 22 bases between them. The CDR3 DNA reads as TGTGCCAGCCGGAGGGGTACCTACCCGCTAGACGAGCAGTACTTC. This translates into CASRRGTYPLDEQYF.